This T cell receptor beta chain is drawn from a study of shared clonotypes between healthy human individuals. Study information: The plates for each donor numbered three CD4 naive, three CD4 memory, two CD8 naive and one CD8 memory.

The CD4+ fraction was divided into a CD45RA+ naive subset and a CD45RA-negative memory subset. Study-wide findings and caveats: Clonotype sharing among donors was thought likely to change with sequencing depth.

Clones were read by immunoSEQ multiplex PCR, and TCRdb kept only the in-frame ones, dropping some. The sample contains roughly 2.5 million clones, just over 90% of which appear only once. CDR1 SNHLY and CDR2 FYNNEI come from the germline V gene. This CDR3 has 15 residues. V was clipped by 8 bases and J by 0 bases, with 16 bases between them. Note on this clone: Its antigen remains unknown.

The clonotype comes from a man younger than 35 in good health. The source material was naive CD4+ T cells sorted from blood. The sample's subset: CD45RA+ positively selected. This chain links TRBV2 with TRBJ1-1; D gene uncertain. CDR3 region: CASVKRKSMNTEAFF. The CDR3, as DNA: TGTGCCAGCGTAAAGAGGAAGAGCATGAACACTGAAGCTTTCTTT. The whole variable domain, remainder taken from reference TRBV2 and TRBJ1-1, is EPEVTQTPSHQVTQMGQEVILRCVPISNHLYFYWYRQILGQKVEFLVSFYNNEISEKSEIFDDQFSVERPDGSNFTLKIRSTKLEDSAMYFCASVKRKSMNTEAFFGQGTRLTVV.